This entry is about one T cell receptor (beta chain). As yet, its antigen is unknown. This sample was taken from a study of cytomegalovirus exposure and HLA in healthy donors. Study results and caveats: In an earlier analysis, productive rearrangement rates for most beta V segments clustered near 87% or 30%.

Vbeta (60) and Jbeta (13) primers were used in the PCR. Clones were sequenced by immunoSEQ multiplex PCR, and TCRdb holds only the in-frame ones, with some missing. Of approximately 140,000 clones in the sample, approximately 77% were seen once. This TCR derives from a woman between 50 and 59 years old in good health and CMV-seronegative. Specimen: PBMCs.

As DNA, the CDR3 is TGCAGCGGCGCGGGGCACTCGACAGGGGTCGGCAATGAGCAGTTCTTC. It specifies CSGAGHSTGVGNEQFF. The genes are TRBV29-1 and TRBJ2-1; 8 positions agree with TRBD1. Germline assignment: CDR1 SQVTM and CDR2 ANQGSEA. The CDR3 is made up of 16 amino acids. Trimming at V came to 7 bases and at J to 6 bases, leaving 17 bases not matched to a gene.